The T cell receptor beta chain under discussion was sequenced for a study of cytomegalovirus exposure and HLA in healthy donors. V lost 3 bases, J lost 4 bases, and 4 bases stayed unmatched. Germline CDR1 is MNHNS and CDR2 is SASEGT. The CDR3 is made up of 14 amino acids. Regarding this clone: As yet, its antigen is unknown.

The study, taken as a whole, reports: Among immune exposure information, only CMV serostatus was available. The authors later found TCR association rates varying by HLA locus, with DRB1 most and HLA-C fewest.

Primers included in the PCR were 60 Vbeta and 13 Jbeta primers. Some clones are missing from TCRdb's copy, which holds only in-frame ones; the method was immunoSEQ multiplex PCR. This sample carries 150,000 or so clones, over 75% of them seen once, and the ten largest clones take 3.5% to 5%. When sampled, the donors appeared nominally healthy, though they likely had unrecorded immune exposures. The source is a male donor in good health and CMV-seropositive. J is TRBJ1-2 and V is TRBV6-1, with TRBD1 matching 8 bases. Input material: PBMCs. The CDR3 loop is CASSDGDRTYGYTF. The DNA for the CDR3 is TGTGCCAGCAGTGATGGGGACAGGACCTATGGCTACACCTTC.